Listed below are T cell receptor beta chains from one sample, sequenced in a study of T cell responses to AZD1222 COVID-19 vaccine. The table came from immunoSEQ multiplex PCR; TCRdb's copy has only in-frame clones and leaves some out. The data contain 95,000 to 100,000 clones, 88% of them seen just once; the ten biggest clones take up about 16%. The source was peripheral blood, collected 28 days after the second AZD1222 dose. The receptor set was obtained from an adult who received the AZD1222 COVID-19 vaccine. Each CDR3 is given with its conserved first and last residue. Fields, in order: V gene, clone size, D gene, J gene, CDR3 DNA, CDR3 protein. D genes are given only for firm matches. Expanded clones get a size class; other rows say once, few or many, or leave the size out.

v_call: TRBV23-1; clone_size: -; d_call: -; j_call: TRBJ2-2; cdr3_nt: TGCGCCAGCAGTCAACCCTGGGACAACACCGGGGAGCTGTTTTTT; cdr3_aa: CASSQPWDNTGELFF
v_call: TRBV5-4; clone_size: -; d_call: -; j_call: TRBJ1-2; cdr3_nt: TGTGCCAGCAGCTTAAGGCAAGATGGCTACACCTTC; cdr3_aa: CASSLRQDGYTF
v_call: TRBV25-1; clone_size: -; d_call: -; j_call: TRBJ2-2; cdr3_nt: TGTGCCAGCAGTCCACAGAGCGGGCGGGCGAACACCGGGGAGCTGTTTTTT; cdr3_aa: CASSPQSGRANTGELFF
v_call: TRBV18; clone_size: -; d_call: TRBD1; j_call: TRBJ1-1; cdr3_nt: TGTGCCAGCTCGCCCCGCGCGACAGGGGGCTTTATGAACACTGAAGCTTTCTTT; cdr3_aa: CASSPRATGGFMNTEAFF
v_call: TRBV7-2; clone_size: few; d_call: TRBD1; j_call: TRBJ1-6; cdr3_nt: TGTGCCAGCAGCATCACAGGGGACGGCTCACCCCTCCACTTT; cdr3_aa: CASSITGDGSPLHF
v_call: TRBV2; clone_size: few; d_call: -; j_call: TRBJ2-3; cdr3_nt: TGTGCCAGCATATTAGTGCAAGTTGCAGATACGCAGTATTTT; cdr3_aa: CASILVQVADTQYF
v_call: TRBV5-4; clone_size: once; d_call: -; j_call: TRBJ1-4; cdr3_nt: TGTGCCAGCAGCTCCAGTGCCAACCGCGCAATAGAAAAACTGTTTTTT; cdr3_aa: CASSSSANRAIEKLFF
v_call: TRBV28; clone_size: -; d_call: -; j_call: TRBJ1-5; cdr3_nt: TGTGCCAGCAGTTTCAGGGAAATCCAGCCCCAGCATTTT; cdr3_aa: CASSFREIQPQHF
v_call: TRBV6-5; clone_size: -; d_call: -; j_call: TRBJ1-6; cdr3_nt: TGTGCCAGCAGTTACGGGCGGTTAAATTCACCCCTCCACTTT; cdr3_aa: CASSYGRLNSPLHF
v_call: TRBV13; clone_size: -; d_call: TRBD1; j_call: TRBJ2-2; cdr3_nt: TGTGCCAGCAGCACCCAAGGTAGGGGAGGACAGGGGCGCACCGGGGAGCTGTTTTTT; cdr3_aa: CASSTQGRGGQGRTGELFF
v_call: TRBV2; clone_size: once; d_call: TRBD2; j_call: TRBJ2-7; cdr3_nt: TGTGCCAGCAGTGAAAGAGCGGGAGTCCCTCACGAGCAGTACTTC; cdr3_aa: CASSERAGVPHEQYF
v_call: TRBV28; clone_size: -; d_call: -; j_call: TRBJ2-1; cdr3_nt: TGTGCCAGCAGCCCCGTCTTAGCGGTAAGCTCCTACAATGAGCAGTTCTTC; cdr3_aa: CASSPVLAVSSYNEQFF
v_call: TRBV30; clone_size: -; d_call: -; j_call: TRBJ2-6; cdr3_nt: TGTGCCTGGAAGCTCAGACAGGGACTATCTGGGGCCAACGTCCTGACTTTC; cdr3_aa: CAWKLRQGLSGANVLTF
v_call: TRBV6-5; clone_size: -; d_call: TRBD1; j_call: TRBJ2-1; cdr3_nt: TGTGCCAGCTTCGACAGGGGGATTTACAATGAGCAGTTCTTC; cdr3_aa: CASFDRGIYNEQFF
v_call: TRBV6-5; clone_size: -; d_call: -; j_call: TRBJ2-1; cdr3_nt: TGTGCCAGTGGGGGTATAGAGCAGTTCTTC; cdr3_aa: CASGGIEQFF
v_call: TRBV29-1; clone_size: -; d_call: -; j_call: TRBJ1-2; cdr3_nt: TGCAGCGTTGAAGACCCCTTCGGCAGCCTCTATGGCTACACCTTC; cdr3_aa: CSVEDPFGSLYGYTF
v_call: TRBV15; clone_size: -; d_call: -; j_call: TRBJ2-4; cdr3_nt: TGTGCCACCAGCAGCAGGTTCCAAGTAGCGAGACCACTCAGCAAAAACATTCAGTACTTC; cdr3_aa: CATSSRFQVARPLSKNIQYF
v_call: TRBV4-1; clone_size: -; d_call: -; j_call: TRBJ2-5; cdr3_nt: TGCGCCAGCAGCCGCAATACGGATGGGGTACAAGAGACCCAGTACTTC; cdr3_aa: CASSRNTDGVQETQYF
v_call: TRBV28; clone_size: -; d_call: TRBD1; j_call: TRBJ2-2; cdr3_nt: TGTGCCAGCAGTTCGACAGGGGATGTCACCGGGGAGCTGTTTTTT; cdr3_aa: CASSSTGDVTGELFF
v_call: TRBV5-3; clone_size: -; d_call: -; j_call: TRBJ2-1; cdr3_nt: TGTGCCAGACCCGGGACCAACAATGAGCAGTTCTTC; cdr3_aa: CARPGTNNEQFF
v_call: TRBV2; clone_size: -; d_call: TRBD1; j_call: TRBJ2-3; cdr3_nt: TGTGCCAGCAGCCAGGACAGGGGGCGGGATACGCAGTATTTT; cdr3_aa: CASSQDRGRDTQYF
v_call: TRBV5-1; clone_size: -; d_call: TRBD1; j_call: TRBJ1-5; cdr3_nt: TGCGCCAGCAGCTCCGGGACAGGGGACAATCAGCCCCAGCATTTT; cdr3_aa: CASSSGTGDNQPQHF
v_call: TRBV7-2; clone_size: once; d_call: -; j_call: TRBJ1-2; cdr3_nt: TGTGCCAGCAGCAAAGTAGGGGCAGGGAAAGGCTACACCTTC; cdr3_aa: CASSKVGAGKGYTF
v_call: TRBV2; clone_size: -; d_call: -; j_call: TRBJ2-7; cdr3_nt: TGTGCCAGCAGTGAAGTCGCGGAGTGGGCCTACGAGCAGTACTTC; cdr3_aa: CASSEVAEWAYEQYF
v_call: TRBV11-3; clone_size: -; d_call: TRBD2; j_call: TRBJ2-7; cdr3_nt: TGTGCCAGCAGCCAACACGGCGGGAGAGACCACGAGCAGTACTTC; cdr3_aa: CASSQHGGRDHEQYF
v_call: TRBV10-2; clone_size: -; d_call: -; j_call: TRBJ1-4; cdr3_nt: TGCGCCAGCAGCCCGCTGGAAGGGATGAATGAAAAACTGTTTTTT; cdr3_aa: CASSPLEGMNEKLFF
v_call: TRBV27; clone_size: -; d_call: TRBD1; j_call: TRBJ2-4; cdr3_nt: TGTGCCAGCAGTTCCGCCGGGACAGGGGACAACATTCAGTACTTC; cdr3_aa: CASSSAGTGDNIQYF
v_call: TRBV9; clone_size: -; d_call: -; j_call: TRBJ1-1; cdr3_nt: TGTGCCAGCAGCGTAGTGGAGCAGACCACTGAAGCTTTCTTT; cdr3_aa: CASSVVEQTTEAFF
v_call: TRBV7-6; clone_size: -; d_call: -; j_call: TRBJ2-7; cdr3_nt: TGTGCCAGCAGCTTAGATTCAGGGCACGGTTACGAGCAGTACTTC; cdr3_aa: CASSLDSGHGYEQYF
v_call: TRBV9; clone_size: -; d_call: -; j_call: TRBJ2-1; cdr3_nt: TGTGCCAGCAGCGTAGCGGGTAGGCAAGTTTACAATGAGCAGTTCTTC; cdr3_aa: CASSVAGRQVYNEQFF
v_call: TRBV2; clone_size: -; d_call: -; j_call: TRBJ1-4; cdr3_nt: TGTGCCGGTCAGGGGAGTCGTGGTTTAGGACTGTTTTTT; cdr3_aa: CAGQGSRGLGLFF
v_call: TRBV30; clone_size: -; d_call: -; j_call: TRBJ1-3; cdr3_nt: TGTGCCTGGAGTACAATGGGGTACTCTGGAAACACCATATATTTT; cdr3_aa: CAWSTMGYSGNTIYF
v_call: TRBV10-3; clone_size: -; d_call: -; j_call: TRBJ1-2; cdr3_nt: TGTGCCATCAGTGGAGAGTACTATGGCTACACCTTC; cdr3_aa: CAISGEYYGYTF
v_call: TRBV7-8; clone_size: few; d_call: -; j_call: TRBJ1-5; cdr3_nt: TGTGCCAGCAGCTTAAATTCCCAGGCCATCAATCAGCCCCAGCATTTT; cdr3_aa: CASSLNSQAINQPQHF
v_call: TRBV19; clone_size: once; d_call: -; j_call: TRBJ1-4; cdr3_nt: TGTGCCAGTAGTATCCTGTCTAAGACTAATGAAAAACTGTTTTTT; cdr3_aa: CASSILSKTNEKLFF
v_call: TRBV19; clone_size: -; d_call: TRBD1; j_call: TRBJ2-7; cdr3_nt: TGTGCCAGTAGTATCGGCCGGACAGGCACGTACGAGCAGTACTTC; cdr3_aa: CASSIGRTGTYEQYF
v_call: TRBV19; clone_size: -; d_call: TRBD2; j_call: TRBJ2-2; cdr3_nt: TGTGCCAGCCATGGACTAGCGGCGAACACCGGGGAGCTGTTTTTT; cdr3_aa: CASHGLAANTGELFF
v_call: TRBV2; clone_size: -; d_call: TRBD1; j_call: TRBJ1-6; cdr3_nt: TGTGCCAGCGAGGACAGGCATAATTCACCCCTCCACTTT; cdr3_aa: CASEDRHNSPLHF
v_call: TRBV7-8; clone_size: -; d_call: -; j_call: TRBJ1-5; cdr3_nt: TGTGCCAGCAGCTTTGGCAGCTGGCCCCAGCATTTT; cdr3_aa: CASSFGSWPQHF
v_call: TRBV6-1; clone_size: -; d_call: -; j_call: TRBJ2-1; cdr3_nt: TGTGCCAGCAGTGAATACCCTTGGGGCTCCTACAATGAGCAGTTCTTC; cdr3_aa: CASSEYPWGSYNEQFF
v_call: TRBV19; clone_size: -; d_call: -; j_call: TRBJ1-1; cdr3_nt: TGTGCCAGTAGTATAGATCGTATGAACACTGAAGCTTTCTTT; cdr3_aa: CASSIDRMNTEAFF
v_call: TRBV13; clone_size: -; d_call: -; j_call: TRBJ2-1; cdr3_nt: TGTGCCAGCAGAACCGTTCTCGCGGGAAACAATGAGCAGTTCTTC; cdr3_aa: CASRTVLAGNNEQFF
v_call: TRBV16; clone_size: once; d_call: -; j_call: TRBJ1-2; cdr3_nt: TGTGCCAGCAGCCAATATTCCCTTCCGCGGACTTATGGCTACACCTTC; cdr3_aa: CASSQYSLPRTYGYTF
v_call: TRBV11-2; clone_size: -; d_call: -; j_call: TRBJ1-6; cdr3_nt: TGTGCCAGCAGCCCTCTTCGTGGATTTCCATCCCTCCACTTT; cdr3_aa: CASSPLRGFPSLHF
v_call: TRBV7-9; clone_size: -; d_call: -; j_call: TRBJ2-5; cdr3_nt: TGTGCCAGCAGCTTAAGTTTGTGGGCAGCCAAGAAAGAGACCCAGTACTTC; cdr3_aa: CASSLSLWAAKKETQYF
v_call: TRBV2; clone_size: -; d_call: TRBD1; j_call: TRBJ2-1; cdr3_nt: TGTGCCAGCAGTTATGACAGGGACAATGAGCAGTTCTTC; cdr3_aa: CASSYDRDNEQFF
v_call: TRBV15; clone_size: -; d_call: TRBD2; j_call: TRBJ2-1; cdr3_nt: TGTGCCACCAGCCCCCGAAGGACTAGCGGGAGCCATGAGCAGTTCTTC; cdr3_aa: CATSPRRTSGSHEQFF
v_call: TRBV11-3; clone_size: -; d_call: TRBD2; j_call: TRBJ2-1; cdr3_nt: TGTGCCAGCGGATCCGAAGCGGGACCCTACAATGAGCAGTTCTTC; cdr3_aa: CASGSEAGPYNEQFF
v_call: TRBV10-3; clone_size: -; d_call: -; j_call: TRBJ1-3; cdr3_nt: TGTGCCATCAACGAGGCCTTCTCCTCTGGAAACACCATATATTTT; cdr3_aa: CAINEAFSSGNTIYF
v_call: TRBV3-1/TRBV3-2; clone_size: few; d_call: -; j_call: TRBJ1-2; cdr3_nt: TGTGCCAGCAGCCAAGGGGGGGGCGAGGGCTACACCTTC; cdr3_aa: CASSQGGGEGYTF
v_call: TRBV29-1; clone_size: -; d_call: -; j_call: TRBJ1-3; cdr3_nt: TGCAGCGGGTTCTCTGGAAACACCATATATTTT; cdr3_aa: CSGFSGNTIYF
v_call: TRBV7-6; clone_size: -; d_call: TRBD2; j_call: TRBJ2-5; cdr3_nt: TGTGCCAGCAGCTTAAACGCGGGAGGGGTGGAGACCCAGTACTTC; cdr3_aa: CASSLNAGGVETQYF
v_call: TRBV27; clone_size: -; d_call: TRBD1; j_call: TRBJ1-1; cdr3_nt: TGTGCCAGCAGTTTAATGGCGGGACAGCCGAACACTGAAGCTTTCTTT; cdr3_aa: CASSLMAGQPNTEAFF
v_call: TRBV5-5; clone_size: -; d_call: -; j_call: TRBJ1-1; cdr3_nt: TGTGCCAGCAGCTTGCTGTGGGACCGAGACTTGAACACTGAAGCTTTCTTT; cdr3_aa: CASSLLWDRDLNTEAFF
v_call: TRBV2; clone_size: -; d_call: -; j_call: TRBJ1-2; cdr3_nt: TGTGCCAGCAGTGACCTCCCCAGGGTTGGGTATGGCTACACCTTC; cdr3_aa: CASSDLPRVGYGYTF
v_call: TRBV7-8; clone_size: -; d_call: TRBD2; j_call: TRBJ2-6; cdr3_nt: TGTGCCAGCAGCTGGACTAGCGGCGGGGTCCTGACTTTC; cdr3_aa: CASSWTSGGVLTF
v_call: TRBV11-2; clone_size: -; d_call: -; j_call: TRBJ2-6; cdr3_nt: TGTGCCAGCAGCTTAGGACAGTCTGGGGCCAACGTCCTGACTTTC; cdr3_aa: CASSLGQSGANVLTF